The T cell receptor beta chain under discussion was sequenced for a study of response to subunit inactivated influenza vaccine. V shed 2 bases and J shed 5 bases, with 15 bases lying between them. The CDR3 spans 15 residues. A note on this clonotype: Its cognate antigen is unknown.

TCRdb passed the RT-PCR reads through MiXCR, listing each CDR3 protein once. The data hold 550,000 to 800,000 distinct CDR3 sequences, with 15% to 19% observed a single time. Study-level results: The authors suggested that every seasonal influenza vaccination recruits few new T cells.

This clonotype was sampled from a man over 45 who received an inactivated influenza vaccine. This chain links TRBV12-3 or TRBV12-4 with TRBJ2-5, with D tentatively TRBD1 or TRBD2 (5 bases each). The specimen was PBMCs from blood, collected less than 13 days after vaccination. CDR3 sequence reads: CASSLFRGPTETQYF. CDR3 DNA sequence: TGTGCCAGCAGTTTATTTCGGGGCCCGACGGAGACCCAGTACTTC.